Here is one T cell receptor (beta chain) with its context. CDR1 is SGHDT, CDR2 YYEEEE, per germline. The V end was cut by 0 bases, the J end by 0 bases, with 15 bases between. This CDR3 has 17 amino acids. The source of the sample is a study of shared T cell receptors in the human thymus. The protocol was immunoSEQ multiplex PCR, while the TCRdb copy is restricted to in-frame clones and leaves out a portion. The sample has some 760,000 clones, approximately 85% seen once. These data are also associated with another study on human thymus T cells. From that report: Samples came from healthy Finnish infants during open corrective cardiac surgery. Resections from corrective heart surgery provided thymus tissue. Related research found strongly overlapping thymic repertoires in unrelated individuals.

The source is a girl under three years old with a congenital heart defect. Material: thymocytes. This sequence joins TRBV5-6 and TRBJ2-5, with TRBD2 as a possible D gene (6 bases). CDR3 nucleotide sequence: TGTGCCAGCAGCTTGGAAGTCTACCGGACTAACCAAGAGACCCAGTACTTC. Translating gives CASSLEVYRTNQETQYF.